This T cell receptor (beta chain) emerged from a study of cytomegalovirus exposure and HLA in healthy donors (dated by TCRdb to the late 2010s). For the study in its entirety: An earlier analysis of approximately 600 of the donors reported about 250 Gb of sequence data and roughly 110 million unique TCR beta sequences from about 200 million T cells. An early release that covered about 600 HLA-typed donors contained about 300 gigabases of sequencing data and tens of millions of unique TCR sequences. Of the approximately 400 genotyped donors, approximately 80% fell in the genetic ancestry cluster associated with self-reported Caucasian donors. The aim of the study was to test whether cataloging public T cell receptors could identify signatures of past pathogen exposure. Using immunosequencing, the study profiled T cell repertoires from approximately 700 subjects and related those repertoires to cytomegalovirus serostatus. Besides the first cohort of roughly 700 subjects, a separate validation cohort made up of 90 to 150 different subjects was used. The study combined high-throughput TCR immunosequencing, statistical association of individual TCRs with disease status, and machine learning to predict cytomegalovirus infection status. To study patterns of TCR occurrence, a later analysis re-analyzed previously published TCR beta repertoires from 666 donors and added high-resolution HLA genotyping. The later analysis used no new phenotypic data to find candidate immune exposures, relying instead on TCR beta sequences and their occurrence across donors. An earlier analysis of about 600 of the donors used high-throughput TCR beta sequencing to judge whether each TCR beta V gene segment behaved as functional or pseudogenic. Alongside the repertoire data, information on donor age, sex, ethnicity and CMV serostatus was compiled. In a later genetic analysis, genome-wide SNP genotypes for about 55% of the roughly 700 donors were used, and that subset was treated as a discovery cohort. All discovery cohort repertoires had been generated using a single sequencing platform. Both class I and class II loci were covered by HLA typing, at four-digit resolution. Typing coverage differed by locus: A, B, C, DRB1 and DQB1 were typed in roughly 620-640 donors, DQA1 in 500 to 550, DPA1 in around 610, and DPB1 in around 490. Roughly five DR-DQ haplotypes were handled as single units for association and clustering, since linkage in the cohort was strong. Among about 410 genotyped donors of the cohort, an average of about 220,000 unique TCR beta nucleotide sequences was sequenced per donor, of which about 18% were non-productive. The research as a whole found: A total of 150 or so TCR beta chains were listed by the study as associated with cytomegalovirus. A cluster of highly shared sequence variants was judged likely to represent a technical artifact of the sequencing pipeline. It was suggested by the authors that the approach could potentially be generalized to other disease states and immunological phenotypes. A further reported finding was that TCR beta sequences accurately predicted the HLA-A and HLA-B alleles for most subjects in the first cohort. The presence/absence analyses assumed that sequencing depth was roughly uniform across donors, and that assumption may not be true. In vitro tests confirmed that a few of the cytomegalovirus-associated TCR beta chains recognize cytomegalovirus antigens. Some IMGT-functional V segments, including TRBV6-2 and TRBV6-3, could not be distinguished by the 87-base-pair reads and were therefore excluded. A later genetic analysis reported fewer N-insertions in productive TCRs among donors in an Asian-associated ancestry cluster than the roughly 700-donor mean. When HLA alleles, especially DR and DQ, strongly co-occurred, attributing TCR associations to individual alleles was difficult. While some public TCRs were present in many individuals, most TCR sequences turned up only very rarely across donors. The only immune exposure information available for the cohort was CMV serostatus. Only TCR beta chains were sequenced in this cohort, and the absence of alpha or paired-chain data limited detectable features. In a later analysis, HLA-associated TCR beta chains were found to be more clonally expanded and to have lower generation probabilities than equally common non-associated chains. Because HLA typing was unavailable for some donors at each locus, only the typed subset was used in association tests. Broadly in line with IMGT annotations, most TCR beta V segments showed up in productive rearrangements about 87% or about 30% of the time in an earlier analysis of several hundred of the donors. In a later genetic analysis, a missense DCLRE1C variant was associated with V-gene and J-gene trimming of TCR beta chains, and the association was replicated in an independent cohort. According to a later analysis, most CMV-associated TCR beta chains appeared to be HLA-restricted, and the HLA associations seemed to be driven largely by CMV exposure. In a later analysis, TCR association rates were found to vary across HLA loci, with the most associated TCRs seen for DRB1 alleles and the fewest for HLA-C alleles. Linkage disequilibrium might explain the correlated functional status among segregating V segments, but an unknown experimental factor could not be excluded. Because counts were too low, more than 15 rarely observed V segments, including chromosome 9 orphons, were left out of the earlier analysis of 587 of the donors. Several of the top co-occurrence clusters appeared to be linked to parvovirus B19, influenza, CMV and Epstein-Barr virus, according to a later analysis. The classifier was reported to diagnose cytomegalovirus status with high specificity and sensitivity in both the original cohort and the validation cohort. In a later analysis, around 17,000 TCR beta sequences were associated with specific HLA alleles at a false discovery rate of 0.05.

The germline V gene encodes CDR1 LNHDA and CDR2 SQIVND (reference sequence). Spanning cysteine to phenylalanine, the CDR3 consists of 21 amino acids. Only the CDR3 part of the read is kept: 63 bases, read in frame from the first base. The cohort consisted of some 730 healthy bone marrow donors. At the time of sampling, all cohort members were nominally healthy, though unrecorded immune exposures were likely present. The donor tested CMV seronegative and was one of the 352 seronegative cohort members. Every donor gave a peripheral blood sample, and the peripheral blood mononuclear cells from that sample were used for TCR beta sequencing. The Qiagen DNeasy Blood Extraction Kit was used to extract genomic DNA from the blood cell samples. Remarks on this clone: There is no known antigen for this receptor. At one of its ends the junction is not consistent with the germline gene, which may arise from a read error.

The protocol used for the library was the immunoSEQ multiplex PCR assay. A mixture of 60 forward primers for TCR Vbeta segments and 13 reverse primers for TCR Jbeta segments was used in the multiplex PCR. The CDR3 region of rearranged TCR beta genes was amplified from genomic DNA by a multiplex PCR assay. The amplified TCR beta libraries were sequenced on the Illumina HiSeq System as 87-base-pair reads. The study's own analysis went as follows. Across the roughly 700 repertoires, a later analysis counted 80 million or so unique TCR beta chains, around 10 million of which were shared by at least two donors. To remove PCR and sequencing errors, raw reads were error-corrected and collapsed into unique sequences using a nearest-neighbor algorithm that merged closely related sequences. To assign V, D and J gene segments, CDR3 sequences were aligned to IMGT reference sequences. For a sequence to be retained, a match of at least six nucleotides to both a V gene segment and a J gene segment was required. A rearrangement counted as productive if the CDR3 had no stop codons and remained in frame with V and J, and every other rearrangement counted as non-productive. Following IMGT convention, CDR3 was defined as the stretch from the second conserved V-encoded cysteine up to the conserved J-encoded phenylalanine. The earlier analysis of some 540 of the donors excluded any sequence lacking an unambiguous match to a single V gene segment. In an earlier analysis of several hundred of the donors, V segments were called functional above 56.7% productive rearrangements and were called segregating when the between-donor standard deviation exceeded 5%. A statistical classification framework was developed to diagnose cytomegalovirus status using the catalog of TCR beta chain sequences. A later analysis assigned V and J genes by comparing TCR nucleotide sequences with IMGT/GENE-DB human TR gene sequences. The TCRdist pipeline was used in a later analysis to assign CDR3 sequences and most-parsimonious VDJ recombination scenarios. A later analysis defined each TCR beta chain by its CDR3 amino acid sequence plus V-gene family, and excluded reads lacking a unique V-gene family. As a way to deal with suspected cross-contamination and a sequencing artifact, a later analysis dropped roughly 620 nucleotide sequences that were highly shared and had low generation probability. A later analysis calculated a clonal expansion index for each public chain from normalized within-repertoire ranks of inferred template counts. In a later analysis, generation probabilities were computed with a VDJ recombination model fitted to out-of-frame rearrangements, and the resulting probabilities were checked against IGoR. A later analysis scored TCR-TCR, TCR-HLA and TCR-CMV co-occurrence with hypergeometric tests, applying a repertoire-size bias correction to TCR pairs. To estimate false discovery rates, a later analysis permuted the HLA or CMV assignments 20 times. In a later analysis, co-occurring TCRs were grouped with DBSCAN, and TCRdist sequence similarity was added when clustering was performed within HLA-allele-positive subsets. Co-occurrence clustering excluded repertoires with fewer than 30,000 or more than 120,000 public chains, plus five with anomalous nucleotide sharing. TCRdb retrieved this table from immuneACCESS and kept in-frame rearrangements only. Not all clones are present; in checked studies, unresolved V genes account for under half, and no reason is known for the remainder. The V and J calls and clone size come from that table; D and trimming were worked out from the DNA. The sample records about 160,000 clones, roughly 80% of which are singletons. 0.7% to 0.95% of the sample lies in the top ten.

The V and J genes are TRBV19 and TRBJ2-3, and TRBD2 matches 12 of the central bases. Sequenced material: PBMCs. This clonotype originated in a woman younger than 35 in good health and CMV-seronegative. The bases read TGTGCCAATAGTATAGATGGTGGAGTAGGGACTAGCGGGTTCTACACAGATACGCAGTATTTT. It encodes CANSIDGGVGTSGFYTDTQYF.